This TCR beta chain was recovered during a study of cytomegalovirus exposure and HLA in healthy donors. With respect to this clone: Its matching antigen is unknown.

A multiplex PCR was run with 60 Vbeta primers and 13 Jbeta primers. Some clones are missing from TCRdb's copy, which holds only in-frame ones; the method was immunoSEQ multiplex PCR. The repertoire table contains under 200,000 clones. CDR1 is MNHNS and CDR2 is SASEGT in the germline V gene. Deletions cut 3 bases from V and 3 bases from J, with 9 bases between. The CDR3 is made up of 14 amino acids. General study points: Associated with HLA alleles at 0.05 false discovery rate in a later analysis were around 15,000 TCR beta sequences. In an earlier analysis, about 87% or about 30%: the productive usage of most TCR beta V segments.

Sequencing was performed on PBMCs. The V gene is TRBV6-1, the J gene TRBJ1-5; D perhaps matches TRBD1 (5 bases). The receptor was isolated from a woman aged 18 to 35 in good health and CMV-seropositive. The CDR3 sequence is CASSESRANQPQHF. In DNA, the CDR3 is TGTGCCAGCAGTGAGTCCAGGGCCAATCAGCCCCAGCATTTT.